This TCR beta chain was profiled in a study of response to subunit inactivated influenza vaccine. General study results and limits: After each seasonal influenza vaccination, few new T cells are recruited, the authors suggested.

Points on this clonotype: The antigen remains unidentified.

TCRdb used MiXCR to reprocess the RT-PCR reads, holding one entry per CDR3 protein. Seen here are fewer than 700,000 distinct CDR3 sequences, 10% to 15% observed once, and the top ten hold 10% to 15%. In germline, CDR1 is LGHDT, CDR2 YNNKEL (reference sequence). The V end was cut by 7 bases, the J end by 5 bases, with 18 bases between. CDR3 length: 15 residues. The sequenced sample was PBMCs from blood, obtained roughly 46 days after vaccination. The receptor's source is a man in his fifties or sixties who received an inactivated influenza vaccine. The V call is TRBV3-1, the J call TRBJ2-1, with D tentatively TRBD1 (6 bases). The CDR3 DNA reads as TGTGCCAGCAATTGGGGACAACCCTTTGACAATGAGCAGTTCTTC. The encoded protein is CASNWGQPFDNEQFF.